This TCR beta chain is from a study of T cell repertoires in ileal Crohn's disease (dated by TCRdb to the late 2010s). For context, the study as a whole: The median duration of disease was about 7.3 years, and at the time of surgery 35% to 45% of patients were active smokers. All patients had surgery for a complication: stricturing disease in about 60% and penetrating disease in roughly 39%. About half of the patients received postoperative therapy: about a dozen received thiopurines and about 19 received anti-TNF agents. A prospective multicentre cohort supplied the roughly 57 Crohn's disease patients whose TCR repertoires were analysed. Running in parallel with the study was a multicentre cohort set up to find predictors of early endoscopic recurrence following ileocolonic resection. A Rutgeerts score above i0 was used to define endoscopic postoperative recurrence. The study sequenced about 180 mucosal samples from 57 patients, taken at several locations on the surgical specimen and at postoperative endoscopy. Results and caveats for the whole study, not just this receptor: Compared with CD4 T cells, sorted CD8 T cells held more high-frequency clones, which suggests that the mucosal expansions were mostly CD8. Only a subgroup of patients, of unstated size, had their mucosal CD4 and CD8 T cells sorted and sequenced. A significantly higher proportion of clonal expansions was observed in active smokers at surgery than in non-smokers (approximately 26% vs 20%, p=0.02). Higher percentages of high-frequency clones at the time of surgery were linked to endoscopic recurrence, and every patient with clonality above 26.8% (18/57) had recurrence.

Germline trimming amounts to 2 bases on V and 0 bases on J, with 5 as the count of junction bases outside the gene matches. Taken from the germline V gene (reference sequence), the CDR1 and CDR2 loops are GTSNPN and SVGIG. The cysteine opens and the phenylalanine closes a CDR3 of 15 amino acids. Just the 45-base CDR3 DNA is kept, in frame starting at base 1. In the case of this clone: Its antigen target is currently unknown. No per-base quality is available; no much larger clone lies one base away.

For commercial TCRB immunosequencing, about 500 nanograms of biopsy DNA were submitted for each sample. Adaptive Biotechnology amplified CDR3 regions from genomic DNA with a two-step multiplex PCR that controlled for amplification bias. In the first PCR, primers covered every V and J gene segment, and in the second PCR, barcodes and Illumina adapters were added. CDR3 libraries were sequenced using an Illumina instrument. The authors processed their data as follows. The analysis used both the pipelines supplied by the vendor and custom analysis of the raw data in R/Bioconductor with R version 3.3.0. Clonality, ranging from 0 to 1, was calculated as the inverse of the normalised Shannon entropy of all productive clones. High-frequency clones were defined as the share of the repertoire taken up by the top 100 clones, keeping only clones that passed a 95% confidence test. The Simpson index measured repertoire diversity, and the Morisita-Horn index measured overlap between samples. What TCRdb holds here is the immuneACCESS table cut down to in-frame rearrangements. Part of the clones is not present; checked against another copy, under half of the missing clones reflect an unresolved V gene, and the others are unexplained. That table gives V, J and clone size, and the DNA gave D and trimming. In this sample the table shows over 5,000 clones, over 70% of which occur a single time. Of the sample, around 13% is held by the ten largest clones.

Adults with ileal or ileocolonic Crohn's disease and an indication for ileocolonic resection were eligible for inclusion. Whole ileal mucosal biopsies were stored frozen at -80°C before DNA extraction. Genomic DNA was isolated from frozen whole biopsies using a TRizol-based method, and the DNA was quantified with a NanoDrop 2000 spectrophotometer. This clonotype originated in an adult with Crohn's disease. The source material was ileal tissue. The chain uses TRBV30 and TRBJ2-3; 7 junctional bases match TRBD1. The DNA reads TGTGCCTGGAGTTCACAGGGGCTGAGCACAGATACGCAGTATTTT. Its coded protein is CAWSSQGLSTDTQYF.